The 19 T cell receptor beta chains reported below all come from one sample, sequenced in a study of blood T cell repertoires in COVID-19 (dated by TCRdb to the early 2020s). The method was the immunoSEQ multiplex PCR assay. TCRdb re-hosts the immuneACCESS table, in-frame sequences only. Its copies lack some clones; in the studies checked, an unresolved V gene accounts for under half of them, and the cause for the rest is not known. The sample includes approximately 450,000 clones, with roughly 89% observed a single time. Clones ranked in the top ten supply over 4% of the sample. The sample comprised peripheral blood. These receptors were taken from a woman under 40 with acute or convalescent COVID-19.

V and J are TRBV7-9 and TRBJ1-2; 9 bases line up with TRBD1. The CDR3 contains 14 residues. Germline values: CDR1 SEHNR, CDR2 FQNEAQ (reference sequence). The ends lost 6 bases at V and 3 bases at J; junction bases unmatched: 5. The CDR3 spells CASSPTGGDYGYTF. The CDR3 DNA sequence: TGTGCCAGCAGTCCCACAGGGGGCGACTATGGCTACACCTTC. The full variable domain, in which reference TRBV7-9 and TRBJ1-2 provide the parts outside the CDR3, is DTGVSQNPRHKITKRGQNVTFRCDPISEHNRLYWYRQTLGQGPEFLTYFQNEAQLEKSRLLSDRFSAERPKGSFSTLEIQRTEQGDSAMYLCASSPTGGDYGYTFGSGTRLTVV.

The V and J genes are TRBV10-2 and TRBJ2-1, with D possibly matching TRBD1 (5 bases). The CDR3 extends over 13 amino acids. Germline V gene sequence: CDR1 WSHSY, CDR2 SAAADI. V was shortened by 6 bases and J by 3 bases, with 9 bases between the two germline ends. The CDR3 region is CASRTDNYNEQFF. The CDR3 nucleotides read TGCGCCAGCAGGACGGACAACTACAATGAGCAGTTCTTC.

This clone was seen a few times. The rearrangement uses TRBV6-2 or TRBV6-3 and TRBJ2-2, with D possibly matching TRBD1 (5 bases). CDR3 length equals 16 residues. Germline V CDR1 and CDR2: MNHEY, SVGEGT. V lost 4 bases to trimming and J lost 3 bases, with 15 bases between them. CDR3 loop: CASSSNRDRYTGELFF. CDR3 DNA sequence: TGTGCCAGCAGTTCAAACCGTGACAGATACACCGGGGAGCTGTTTTTT.

This rearrangement joins TRBV4-1 to TRBJ2-7; no reliable D call. Germline V gene lookup returns CDR1 MGHRA and CDR2 YSYEKL. This CDR3 spans 13 amino acids. Trimming shortened V by 0 bases and J by 6 bases, and 9 bases separated the two germline ends. The CDR3 loop reads CASSQDLRVEQYF. DNA of the CDR3: TGCGCCAGCAGCCAAGATCTGCGTGTCGAGCAGTACTTC.

V and J are TRBV29-1 and TRBJ1-1; no definite D call. The germline V and J ends were trimmed by 6 bases and 1 base, with 12 bases remaining between them. Germline loops: CDR1 SQVTM, CDR2 ANQGSEA. The CDR3 is 13 amino acids. CDR3 sequence: CSVWSQPNTEAFF. CDR3 in DNA: TGCAGCGTCTGGTCACAGCCGAACACTGAAGCTTTCTTT.

Points on this clone: Other DNA sequences of this sample code for an identical CDR3. This chain links TRBV19 with TRBJ2-3; 8 nucleotides agree with TRBD2. Trimming removed 7 bases from V and 1 base from J; junction bases left unmatched: 10. This CDR3 contains 16 residues. CDR1 is LNHDA, CDR2 SQIVND, per germline (reference sequence). CDR3 sequence reads: CASMGPTSGGTDTQYF. In DNA, the CDR3 is TGTGCCAGTATGGGTCCCACTAGCGGTGGCACAGATACGCAGTATTTT.

The V gene is TRBV5-5, the J gene TRBJ2-1, with TRBD2 as a possible D gene (6 bases). This CDR3 contains 16 residues. Germline CDR1 reads SGHKS; CDR2 reads YYEKEE (reference sequence). V lost 0 bases, J lost 7 bases, and 17 bases lay in between. The CDR3 DNA sequence: TGTGCCAGCAGCTTGGGTGGTTGGCGGGGTGGGAATGAGCAGTTCTTC. Translation: CASSLGGWRGGNEQFF.

The chain combines TRBV6-4 with TRBJ1-4, with 8 positions matching TRBD1. The J segment lost 7 bases and the V segment lost 3 bases, leaving 7 bases of the junction unmatched. Germline CDR1 reads MRHNA; CDR2 reads SNTAGT. The CDR3 consists of 15 residues. The CDR3 is CASSESGGAGEKLFF. The CDR3 coding sequence is TGTGCCAGCAGTGAATCAGGGGGCGCCGGTGAAAAACTGTTTTTT.

V usage is TRBV29-1 and J usage is TRBJ2-1; tentatively, D is TRBD1 (5 bases). Per the germline V gene, CDR1 is SQVTM and CDR2 is ANQGSEA. Trimming left V 4 bases short and J 3 bases short, with 13 bases between. This CDR3 comprises 14 residues. The CDR3 region is CSVVVQGIYNEQFF. In nucleotides, the CDR3 is TGCAGCGTTGTCGTCCAGGGAATCTACAATGAGCAGTTCTTC.

V gene TRBV9 combines with J gene TRBJ1-5; D perhaps matches TRBD1 (6 bases). Germline CDR1 and CDR2: SGDLS and YYNGEE. The CDR3 sequence is 13 residues long. The V gene lost 3 bases and the J gene lost 7 bases, with 11 bases spanning the gap. The CDR3 nucleotides read TGTGCCAGCAGCGAAAATCAGGGGCAGCCCCAGCATTTT. This codes for CASSENQGQPQHF.

The rearrangement joins TRBV3-1 (or the pseudogene TRBV3-2) to TRBJ2-5; TRBD2 aligns across 9 bases. Per germline, CDR1 LGHDT and CDR2 YNNKEL (reference sequence). J was trimmed by 3 bases and V by 0 bases; bases with no gene match: 17. This CDR3 contains 20 residues. The CDR3 bases are TGTGCCAGCAGCCAAGAAGCAGGGGGAGTGAAGCGGGGGGTAGAAGAGACCCAGTACTTC. Protein product: CASSQEAGGVKRGVEETQYF.

The V gene is TRBV25-1, the J gene TRBJ1-3; 9 bases are a match to TRBD1. CDR3 length: 15 amino acids. V lost 7 bases, J lost 0 bases, and 4 bases stayed unmatched. Germline CDR1 and CDR2: MGHDK and SYGVNS. CDR3 DNA: TGTGCCAGCATAGGACAGGGGCTCTCTGGAAACACCATATATTTT. Residues: CASIGQGLSGNTIYF. The whole variable domain, remainder taken from reference TRBV25-1 and TRBJ1-3, is EADIYQTPRYLVIGTGKKITLECSQTMGHDKMYWYQQDPGMELHLIHYSYGVNSTEKGDLSSESTVSRIRTEHFPLTLESARPSHTSQYLCASIGQGLSGNTIYFGEGSWLTVV.

The chain is built from TRBV7-8 and TRBJ2-3; 7 nucleotides line up with TRBD2. V was clipped by 3 bases and J by 2 bases; unmatched bases: 8. The germline CDR1 and CDR2 sequences are SGHVS and FQNEAQ. The CDR3 has 16 residues. The CDR3 DNA reads as TGTGCCAGCAGCTTCCGGGGCGGGAGTGTCACAGATACGCAGTATTTT. Residues: CASSFRGGSVTDTQYF. The complete variable domain, with remaining parts taken from reference TRBV7-8 and TRBJ2-3, reads GAGVSQSPRYKVAKRGQDVALRCDPISGHVSLFWYQQALGQGPEFLTYFQNEAQLDKSGLPSDRFFAERPEGSVSTLKIQRTQQEDSAVYLCASSFRGGSVTDTQYFGPGTRLTVL.

The CDR3 DNA follows: TGTGCCAGCAGTGAAGGCCTAGGATGGTCCCTGGGCTACACCTTC. Encoded protein: CASSEGLGWSLGYTF. The V and J genes are TRBV6-1 and TRBJ1-2; D call uncertain. The germline V gene has CDR1 MNHNS and CDR2 SASEGT. This CDR3 region has 15 residues. V shed 1 base and J shed 8 bases, with 17 bases lying between them.

Written as DNA, the CDR3 is TGTGCCAGCAGTCCCTTGGACTCACCCGGTGGCTACACCTTC. Its protein product is CASSPLDSPGGYTF. This chain connects TRBV28 to TRBJ1-2, with no clear D. V lost 5 bases and J lost 7, with 17 bases in between. Germline CDR1 is MDHEN and CDR2 is SYDVKM. The CDR3 spans 14 residues.

The V gene is TRBV5-1, the J gene TRBJ2-3, with D possibly matching TRBD2 (6 bases). Germline CDR1 reads SGHRS; CDR2 reads YFSETQ. The length of the CDR3 is 16 residues. Trimming removed 4 bases at V and 4 bases at J, with 19 bases between. The CDR3 bases are TGCGCCAGCAGCCGATCCCAACGGGGGATTGCAGATACGCAGTATTTT. Its translation: CASSRSQRGIADTQYF.

This clone was seen a handful of times. The genes are TRBV4-1 and TRBJ1-5; the D gene is possibly TRBD1 (6 bases). From germline, CDR1 is MGHRA and CDR2 YSYEKL. The CDR3 spans 17 residues. The ends were cut back, 0 bases at V and 4 bases at J, with 16 bases in the middle. CDR3 nucleotide sequence: TGCGCCAGCAGCCAAGATCATAGCCAGGGGAGAAATCAGCCCCAGCATTTT. As protein: CASSQDHSQGRNQPQHF.

V gene TRBV20-1 combines with J gene TRBJ1-1; possibly TRBD1 for D (6 bases). V was shortened by 3 bases and J by 3 bases, with 14 bases between the two germline ends. In germline, CDR1 is DFQATT, CDR2 SNEGSKA (reference sequence). The CDR3 loop spans 14 amino acids. The CDR3 sequence: CSASRRQGYTEAFF. The CDR3 DNA is TGCAGTGCTAGTAGGCGTCAGGGGTACACTGAAGCTTTCTTT.

J is TRBJ2-3 and V is TRBV28, with 7 positions matching TRBD1. In germline, CDR1 is MDHEN, CDR2 SYDVKM. The CDR3 runs to 15 residues. V shed 8 bases and J 0 bases; nucleotides not matched to a gene: 8. CDR3 in DNA: TGTGCCAGCCGCGCGACAGGGACCAGCACAGATACGCAGTATTTT. Its translation: CASRATGTSTDTQYF.